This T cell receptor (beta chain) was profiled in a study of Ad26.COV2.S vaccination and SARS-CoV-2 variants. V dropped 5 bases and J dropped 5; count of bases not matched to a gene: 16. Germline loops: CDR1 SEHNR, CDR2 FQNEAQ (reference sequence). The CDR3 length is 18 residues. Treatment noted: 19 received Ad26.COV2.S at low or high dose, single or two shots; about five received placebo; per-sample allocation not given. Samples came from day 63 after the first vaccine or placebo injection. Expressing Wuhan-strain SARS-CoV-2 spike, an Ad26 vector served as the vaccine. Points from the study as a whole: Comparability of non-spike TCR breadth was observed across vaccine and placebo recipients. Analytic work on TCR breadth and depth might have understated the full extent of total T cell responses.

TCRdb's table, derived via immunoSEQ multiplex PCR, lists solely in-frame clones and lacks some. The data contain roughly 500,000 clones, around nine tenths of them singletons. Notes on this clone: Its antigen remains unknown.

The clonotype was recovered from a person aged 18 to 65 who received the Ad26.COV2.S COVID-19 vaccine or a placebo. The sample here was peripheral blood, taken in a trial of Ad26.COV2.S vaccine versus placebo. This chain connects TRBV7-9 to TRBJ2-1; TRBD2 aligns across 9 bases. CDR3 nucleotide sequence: TGTGCCAGCAGCCCCGCGGGCGGGAGGGCCGTTCGGAACAATGAGCAGTTCTTC. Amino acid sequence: CASSPAGGRAVRNNEQFF.